One TCR beta chain is described in this entry. Original processing notes: Amplification of reference gene primers was used by the study to estimate nucleated cell counts. Here immunoSEQ multiplex PCR was the method, and the copy in TCRdb shows in-frame clones only, minus some. The DNA was the basis for D and trimming; V, J and clone size are from that table. The table shows roughly 190,000 clones, with roughly 91% occurring only once. This sample was taken from a study of blood T cell repertoires in COVID-19. Per the germline V gene, CDR1 is SGHTS and CDR2 is YDEGEE. Trimming cost V 4 bases and J 2 bases, with 12 bases left between them. The CDR3 covers 14 residues.

This chain uses TRBV5-8 with TRBJ2-5; TRBD1 is a possible D gene (5 bases). This sequence originates from a human donor in a cohort sampled during active COVID-19. The sample comprised peripheral blood. The CDR3 sequence is CASSPDNLQETQYF. DNA for the CDR3: TGTGCCAGCAGCCCGGACAACCTACAAGAGACCCAGTACTTC.